This T cell receptor beta chain stems from a study of T cell changes during pregnancy in multiple sclerosis. Clones were sequenced by immunoSEQ multiplex PCR, and TCRdb holds only the in-frame ones, with some missing. The data contain 90,000 or so clones, around 90% of them singletons. The V segment lost 8 bases and the J segment 4 bases; nucleotides outside the gene matches: 9. The CDR3 consists of 14 residues. CDR1 and CDR2 (germline): SGHNT, YENEEA. The TCR was taken from a female donor in good health, serving as a control in a pregnancy study. Some clones in this sample may be carry-over from other donors' samples. Source: PBMCs, taken in the first trimester of pregnancy. The gene calls are TRBV11-3 and TRBJ2-3, with TRBD1 matching over 7 bases. CDR3 bases: TGTGCCAGCGCCGACAGGGAAGGGCCAGATACGCAGTATTTT. Residues: CASADREGPDTQYF. Variable domain in full (rest from reference TRBV11-3 and TRBJ2-3): EAGVVQSPRYKIIEKKQPVAFWCNPISGHNTLYWYLQNLGQGPELLIRYENEEAVDDSQLPKDRFSAERLKGVDSTLKIQPAELGDSAVYLCASADREGPDTQYFGPGTRLTVL.